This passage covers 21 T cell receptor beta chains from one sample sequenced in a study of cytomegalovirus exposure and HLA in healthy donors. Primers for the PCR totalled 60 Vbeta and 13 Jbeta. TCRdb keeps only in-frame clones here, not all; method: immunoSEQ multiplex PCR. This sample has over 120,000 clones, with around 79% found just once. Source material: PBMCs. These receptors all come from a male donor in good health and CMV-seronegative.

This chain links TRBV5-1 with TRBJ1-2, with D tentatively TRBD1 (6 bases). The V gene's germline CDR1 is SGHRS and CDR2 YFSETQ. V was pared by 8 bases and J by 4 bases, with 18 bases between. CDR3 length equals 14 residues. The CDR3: CASSAGAQFYGYTF. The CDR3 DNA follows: TGCGCCAGTTCGGCGGGGGCTCAATTCTATGGCTACACCTTC.

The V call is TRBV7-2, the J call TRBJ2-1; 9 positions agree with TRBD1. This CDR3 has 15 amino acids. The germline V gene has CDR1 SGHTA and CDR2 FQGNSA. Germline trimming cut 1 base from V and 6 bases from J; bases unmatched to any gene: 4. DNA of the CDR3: TGTGCCAGCAGCTTAGTTGGACAGGGGTTCAATGAGCAGTTCTTC. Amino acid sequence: CASSLVGQGFNEQFF.

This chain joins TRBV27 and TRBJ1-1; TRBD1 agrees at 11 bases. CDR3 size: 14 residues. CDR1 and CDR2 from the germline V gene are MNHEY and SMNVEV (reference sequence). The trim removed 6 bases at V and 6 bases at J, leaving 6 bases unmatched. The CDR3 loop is CASRKGQGGAEAFF. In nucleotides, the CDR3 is TGTGCCAGCAGGAAGGGACAGGGGGGCGCTGAAGCTTTCTTT.

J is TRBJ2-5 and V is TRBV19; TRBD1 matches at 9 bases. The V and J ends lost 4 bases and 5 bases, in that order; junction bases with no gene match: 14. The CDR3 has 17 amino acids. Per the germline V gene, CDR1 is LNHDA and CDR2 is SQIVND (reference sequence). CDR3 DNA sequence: TGTGCCAGTAGTAGAACTACCGGGACAGGGTTTTGGGAGACCCAGTACTTC. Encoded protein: CASSRTTGTGFWETQYF.

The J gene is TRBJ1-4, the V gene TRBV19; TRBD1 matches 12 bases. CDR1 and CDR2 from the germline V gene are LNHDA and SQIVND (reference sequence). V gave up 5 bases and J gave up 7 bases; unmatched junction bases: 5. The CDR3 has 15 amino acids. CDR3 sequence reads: CASSRGTGGIEKLFF. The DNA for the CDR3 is TGTGCCAGTAGTCGGGGGACAGGGGGCATTGAAAAACTGTTTTTT.

The CDR3 nucleotides are TGTGCCAGCAGCTCCCGGGACAGGACCTACAATGAGCAGTTCTTC. Residues: CASSSRDRTYNEQFF. The chain carries TRBV7-6 and TRBJ2-1; TRBD1 matches 8 bases. Germline CDR1 SGHVS, CDR2 FNYEAQ. The V and J ends lost 4 bases and 2 bases, in that order; junction bases with no gene match: 4. This CDR3 has 15 amino acids.

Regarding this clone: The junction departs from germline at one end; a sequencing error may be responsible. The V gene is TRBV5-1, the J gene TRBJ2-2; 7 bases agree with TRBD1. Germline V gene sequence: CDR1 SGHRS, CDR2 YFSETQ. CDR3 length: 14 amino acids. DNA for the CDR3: TGCGCCAGCAGCCAGGGACAGAACACTGGGGAGCTGTTTTTT. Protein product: CASSQGQNTGELFF.

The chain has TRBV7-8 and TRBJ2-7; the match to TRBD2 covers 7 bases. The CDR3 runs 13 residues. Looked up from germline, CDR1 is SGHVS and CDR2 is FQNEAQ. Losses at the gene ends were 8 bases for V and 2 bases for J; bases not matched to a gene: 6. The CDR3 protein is CASSRDYPYEQYF. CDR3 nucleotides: TGTGCCAGCTCCCGGGACTACCCCTACGAGCAGTACTTC.

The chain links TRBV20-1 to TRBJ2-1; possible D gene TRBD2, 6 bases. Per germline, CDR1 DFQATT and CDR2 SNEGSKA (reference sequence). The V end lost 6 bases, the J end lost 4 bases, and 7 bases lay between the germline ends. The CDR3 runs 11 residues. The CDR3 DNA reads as TGCAGTGCGGGGGGATACAATGAGCAGTTCTTC. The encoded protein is CSAGGYNEQFF.

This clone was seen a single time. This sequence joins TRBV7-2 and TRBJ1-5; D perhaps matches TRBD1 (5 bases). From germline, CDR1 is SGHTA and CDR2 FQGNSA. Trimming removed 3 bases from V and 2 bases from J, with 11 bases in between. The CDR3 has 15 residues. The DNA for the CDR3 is TGTGCCAGCAGCTTGGCAGGGAGGGGCAATCAGCCCCAGCATTTT. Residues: CASSLAGRGNQPQHF.

The CDR3 sequence: CASSSSGVLTDTQYF. For the CDR3, the DNA is TGTGCCAGCAGTTCTAGCGGGGTTCTCACAGATACGCAGTATTTT. The chain is built from TRBV7-3 and TRBJ2-3; TRBD2 matches 9 bases. Germline lookup yields CDR1 SGHTA and CDR2 FQGTGA. V lost 6 bases and J lost 2; bases outside the gene matches: 6. The CDR3 is made up of 15 amino acids. Variable domain in full (rest from reference TRBV7-3 and TRBJ2-3): GAGVSQTPSNKVTEKGKYVELRCDPISGHTALYWYRQSLGQGPEFLIYFQGTGAADDSGLPNDRFFAVRPEGSVSTLKIQRTERGDSAVYLCASSSSGVLTDTQYFGPGTRLTVL.

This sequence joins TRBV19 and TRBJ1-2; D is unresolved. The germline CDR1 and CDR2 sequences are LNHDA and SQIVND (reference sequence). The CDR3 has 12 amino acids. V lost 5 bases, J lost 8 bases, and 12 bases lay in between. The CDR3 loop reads CASSLWAHGYTF. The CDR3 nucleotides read TGTGCCAGTAGTCTCTGGGCCCACGGCTACACCTTC.

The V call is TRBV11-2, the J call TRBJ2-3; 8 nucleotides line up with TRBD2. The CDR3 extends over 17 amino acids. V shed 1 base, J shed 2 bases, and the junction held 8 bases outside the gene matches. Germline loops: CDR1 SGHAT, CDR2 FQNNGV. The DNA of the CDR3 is TGTGCCAGCAGCTTAGCGGGGGGGGCTATTAACACAGATACGCAGTATTTT. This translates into CASSLAGGAINTDTQYF.

CDR3 loop: CASGPSGQLYEQYF. DNA of the CDR3: TGTGCTAGTGGTCCGTCAGGACAACTCTACGAGCAGTACTTC. The rearrangement joins TRBV12-5 to TRBJ2-7; maybe TRBD1 (5 bases). Trimming shortened V by 5 bases and J by 3 bases, and 14 bases separated the two germline ends. The CDR3 length is 14 residues. Germline V gene data show CDR1 as LGHNT and CDR2 as FRNRAP.

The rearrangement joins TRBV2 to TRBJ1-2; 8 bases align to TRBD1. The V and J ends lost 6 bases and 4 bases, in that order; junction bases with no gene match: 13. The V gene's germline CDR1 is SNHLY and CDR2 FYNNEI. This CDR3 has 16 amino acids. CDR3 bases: TGTGCCAGCAGCCGGGACAGGATAATCCTAGGCTATGGCTACACCTTC. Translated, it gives CASSRDRIILGYGYTF.

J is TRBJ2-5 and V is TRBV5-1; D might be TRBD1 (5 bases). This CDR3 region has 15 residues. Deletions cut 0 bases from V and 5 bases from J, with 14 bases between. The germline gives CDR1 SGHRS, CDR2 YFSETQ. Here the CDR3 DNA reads TGCGCCAGCAGCTTGGCCTCCGGCAGGGCGGAGACCCAGTACTTC. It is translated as CASSLASGRAETQYF.

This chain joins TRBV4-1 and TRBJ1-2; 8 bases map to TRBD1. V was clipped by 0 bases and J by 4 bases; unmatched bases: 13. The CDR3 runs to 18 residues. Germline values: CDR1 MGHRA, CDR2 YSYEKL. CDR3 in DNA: TGCGCCAGCAGCCAAGAGGGGACAGGTTCCTATTTGGGCTATGGCTACACCTTC. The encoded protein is CASSQEGTGSYLGYGYTF.

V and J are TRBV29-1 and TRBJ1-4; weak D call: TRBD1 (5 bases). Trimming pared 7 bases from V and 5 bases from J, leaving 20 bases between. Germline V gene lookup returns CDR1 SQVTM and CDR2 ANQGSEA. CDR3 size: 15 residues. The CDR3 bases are TGCAGCGCGTGGCGCTCGCAGGGCACAAATGAAAAACTGTTTTTT. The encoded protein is CSAWRSQGTNEKLFF.

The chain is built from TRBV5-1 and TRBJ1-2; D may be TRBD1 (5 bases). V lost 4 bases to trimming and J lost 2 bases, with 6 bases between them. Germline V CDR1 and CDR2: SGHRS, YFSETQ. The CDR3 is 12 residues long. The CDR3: CASSTGNYGYTF. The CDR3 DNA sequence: TGCGCCAGCAGCACAGGCAACTATGGCTACACCTTC.

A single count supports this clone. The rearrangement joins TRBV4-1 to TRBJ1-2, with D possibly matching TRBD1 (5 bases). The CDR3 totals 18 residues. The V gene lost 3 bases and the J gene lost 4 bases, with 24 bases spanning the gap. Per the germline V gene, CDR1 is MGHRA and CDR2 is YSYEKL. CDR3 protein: CASSQTEGGQGRLYGYTF. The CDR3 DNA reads TGCGCCAGCAGCCAGACTGAGGGAGGGCAGGGCCGCCTCTATGGCTACACCTTC.

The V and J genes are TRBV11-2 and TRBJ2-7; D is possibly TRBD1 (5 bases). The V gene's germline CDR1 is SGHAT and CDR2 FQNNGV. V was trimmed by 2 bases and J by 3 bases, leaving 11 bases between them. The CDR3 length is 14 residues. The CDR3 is CASSLSTGNYEQYF. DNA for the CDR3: TGTGCCAGCAGCTTAAGTACAGGAAACTACGAGCAGTACTTC.